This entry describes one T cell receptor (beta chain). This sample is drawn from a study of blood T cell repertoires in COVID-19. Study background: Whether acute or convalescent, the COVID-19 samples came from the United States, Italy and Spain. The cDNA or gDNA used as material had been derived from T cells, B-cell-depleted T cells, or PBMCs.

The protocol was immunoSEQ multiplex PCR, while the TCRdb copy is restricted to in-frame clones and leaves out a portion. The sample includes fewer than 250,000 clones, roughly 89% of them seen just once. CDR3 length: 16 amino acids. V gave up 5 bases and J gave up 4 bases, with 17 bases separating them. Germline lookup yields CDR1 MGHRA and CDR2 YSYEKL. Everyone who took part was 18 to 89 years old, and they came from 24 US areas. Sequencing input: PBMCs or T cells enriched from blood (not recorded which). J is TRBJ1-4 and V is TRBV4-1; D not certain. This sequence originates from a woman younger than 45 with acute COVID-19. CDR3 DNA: TGCGCCAGCAGCTACCCCGGGAGGACTTATAATGAAAAACTGTTTTTT. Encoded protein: CASSYPGRTYNEKLFF.